The present entry profiles one T cell receptor (beta chain) with its context. The specificity of this receptor is unknown. No clone much larger than this one lies a single base away; base qualities are absent. The trim is 5 bases for V and 0 bases for J, with a gap of 20 bases between the germline ends. Its CDR3 holds 18 amino acids, cysteine through phenylalanine. Only the CDR3 portion is preserved as DNA: 54 bases, with reading frame beginning at the first base. The germline V gene sets CDR1 to MNHEY and CDR2 to SVGAGI. This sample was taken from a study of T cells after yellow fever vaccination (dated by TCRdb to between 2017 and 2020). Some background on the complete study: The SMART-Seq v4 Ultra Low Input RNA kit was used to prepare libraries from fractions with low cell numbers. To follow T-cell clones before and after both primary and booster YFV17D yellow fever vaccination, bulk TCR alpha and beta repertoires underwent longitudinal sequencing. Bulk PBMC replicates and cell subsets were isolated from blood drawn at multiple timepoints before and after both primary and secondary immunization. Two healthy male donors, one aged 18 to 29 and one aged 30 to 40 years, were included in the cohort.

The investigation overall reported the following: A small fraction of clonotypes appeared in both the CD4 and CD8 compartments, likely as a result of convergent recombination. Most clones expanded after primary vaccination were re-detected after the booster (approximately 96% of CD4 and more than 70% of CD8), suggesting broad memory maintenance. FACS-sorted repertoires could contain abundant contaminating clonotypes from the bulk population, so computational filtering was required. The study included only a couple of donors, which limits how far the findings can be generalized. The secondary T-cell response was found to be weaker but faster than the primary response, with a peak reached on day 5 rather than on day 15.

The sample's treatment or condition label is to be understood as: live attenuated yellow fever vaccine strain. PBMCs were isolated from peripheral blood using a standard Ficoll-Paque protocol. Dynabeads CD4 and CD8 positive selection kits were used to isolate the CD4 and CD8 T-cell fractions. RNA was extracted with TriZol from bulk PBMCs, CD4 and CD8 fractions, and dextramer-positive and dextramer-negative fractions. The instrument given in TCRdb is Illumina NovaSeq 6000. TCR cDNA was synthesized by 5'RACE template switching, which introduced a universal primer site and unique molecular identifiers. Priming for cDNA synthesis came from both the TCR alpha and TCR beta constant segments. Library amplification involved two PCR steps, and the second step added sample barcodes and sequencing adapters. Sequencing of the libraries was done on either Illumina HiSeq 2500 (2x100 bp) or NovaSeq (2x150 bp). In the paper's pipeline: Reads were demultiplexed and collapsed into UMI consensus sequences with MIGEC, and V(D)J alignment was performed with MiXCR. Using edgeR on replicate PBMC samples, clonotypes were called vaccine-responding if FDR was below 0.01 and the log2 fold change was above 5 up to day 15. Each bulk clonotype was labeled CD4 or CD8 based on which sequenced repertoire, CD4 or CD8, contained the clonotype at higher abundance. Using fastp trimming at Q25 and MiXCR clonotype assembly, TCRdb reanalyzed the public sequencing data and kept in-frame beta chains. Each entry is one CDR3 protein sequence, shown with its most common DNA and genes. The V and J calls were not made by the authors but by TCRdb's processing. Present in this sample are 150,000 or so distinct CDR3 sequences, around 9.7% of which were seen just once. 35% to 40% of the sample belongs to the ten largest clones.

This chain joins TRBV6-5 to TRBJ2-4, with no confidently assigned D gene. The sequence was collected from a young man who received the YFV17D yellow fever vaccine. Sequenced here: CD8+ T cells sorted from PBMCs, sampled 45 days after the yellow fever booster vaccination. The encoded CDR3 is CASSTRLDNSLAKNIQYF. The DNA sequence follows: TGTGCCAGCAGTACCCGGCTTGACAACAGCCTAGCCAAAAACATTCAGTACTTC.